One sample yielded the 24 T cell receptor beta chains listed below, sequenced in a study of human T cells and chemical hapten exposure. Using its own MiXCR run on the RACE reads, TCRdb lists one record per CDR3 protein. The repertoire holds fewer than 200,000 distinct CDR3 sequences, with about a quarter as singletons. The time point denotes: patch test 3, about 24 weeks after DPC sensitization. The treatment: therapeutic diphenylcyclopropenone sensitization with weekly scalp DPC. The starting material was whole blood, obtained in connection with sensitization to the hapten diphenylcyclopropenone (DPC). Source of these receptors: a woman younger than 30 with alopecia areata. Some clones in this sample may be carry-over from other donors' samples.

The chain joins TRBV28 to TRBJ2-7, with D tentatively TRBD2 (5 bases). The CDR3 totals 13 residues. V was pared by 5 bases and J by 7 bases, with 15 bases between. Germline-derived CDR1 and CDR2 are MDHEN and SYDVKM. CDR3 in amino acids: CASSDYIRGEQYF. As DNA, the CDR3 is TGTGCCAGCAGTGACTACATAAGAGGGGAGCAGTACTTC.

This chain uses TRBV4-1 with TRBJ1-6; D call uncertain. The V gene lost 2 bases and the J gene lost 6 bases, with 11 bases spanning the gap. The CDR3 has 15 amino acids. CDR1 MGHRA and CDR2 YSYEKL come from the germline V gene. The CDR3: CASSQIGGPNSPLHF. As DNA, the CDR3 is TGCGCCAGCAGCCAAATCGGAGGACCTAATTCACCCCTCCACTTT.

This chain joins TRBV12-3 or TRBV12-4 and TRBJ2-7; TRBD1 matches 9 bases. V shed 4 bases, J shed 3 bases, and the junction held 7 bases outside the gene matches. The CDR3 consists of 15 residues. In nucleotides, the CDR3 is TGTGCCAGCAGTTCTCCGGACAGGGGCAACTACGAGCAGTACTTC. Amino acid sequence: CASSSPDRGNYEQYF.

Here the CDR3 reads CATRIGEAQRGQFF. The CDR3 nucleotides read TGTGCCACCCGCATCGGGGAGGCGCAGAGGGGGCAGTTCTTC. This rearrangement joins TRBV15 to TRBJ2-1; TRBD2 is a possible D gene (6 bases). The CDR3 contains 14 residues. CDR1 and CDR2 (germline): LNHNV, YYDKDF (reference sequence). V lost 8 bases and J lost 12, with 23 bases in between.

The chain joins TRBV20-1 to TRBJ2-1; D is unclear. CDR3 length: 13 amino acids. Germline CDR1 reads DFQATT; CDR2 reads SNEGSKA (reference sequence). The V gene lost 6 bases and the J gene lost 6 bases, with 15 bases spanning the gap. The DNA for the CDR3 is TGCAGTGCCTCCCCCCTATGGTTCAATGAGCAGTTCTTC. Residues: CSASPLWFNEQFF.

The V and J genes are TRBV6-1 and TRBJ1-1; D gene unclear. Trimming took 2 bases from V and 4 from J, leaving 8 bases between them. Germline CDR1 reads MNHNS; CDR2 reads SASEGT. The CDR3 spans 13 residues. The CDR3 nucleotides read TGTGCCAGCAGTGAACCTGGCACCACTGAAGCTTTCTTT. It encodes CASSEPGTTEAFF.

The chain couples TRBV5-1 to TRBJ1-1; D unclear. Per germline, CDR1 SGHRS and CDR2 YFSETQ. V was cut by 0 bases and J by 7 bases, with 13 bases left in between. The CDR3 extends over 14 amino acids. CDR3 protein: CASSLEAAYDEAFF. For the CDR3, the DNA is TGCGCCAGCAGCTTGGAGGCAGCCTATGATGAAGCTTTCTTT.

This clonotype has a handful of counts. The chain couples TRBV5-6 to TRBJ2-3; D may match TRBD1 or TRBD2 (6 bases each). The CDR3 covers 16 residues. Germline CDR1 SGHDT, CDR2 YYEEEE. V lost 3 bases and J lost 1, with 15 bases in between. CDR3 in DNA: TGTGCCAGCAGCTGGGACACTAGGAGGGGCACAGATACGCAGTATTTT. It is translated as CASSWDTRRGTDTQYF.

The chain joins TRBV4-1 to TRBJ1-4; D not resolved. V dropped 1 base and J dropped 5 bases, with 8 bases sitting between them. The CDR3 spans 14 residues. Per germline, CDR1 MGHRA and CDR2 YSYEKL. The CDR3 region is CASSQGSRNEKLFF. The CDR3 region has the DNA TGCGCCAGCAGCCAAGGATCTCGGAATGAAAAACTGTTTTTT.

CDR3 protein: CASRGGATKNSNQPQHF. In DNA, the CDR3 is TGTGCCAGCAGGGGGGGGGCCACAAAAAATAGCAATCAGCCCCAGCATTTT. The chain employs TRBV7-8 and TRBJ1-5, with D tentatively TRBD1 (6 bases). Germline-derived CDR1 and CDR2 are SGHVS and FQNEAQ. V dropped 6 bases and J dropped 0 bases, with 18 bases sitting between them. This CDR3 has 17 amino acids.

CDR3 sequence reads: CASSFRGRGSEQYF. The CDR3 DNA reads TGTGCCAGCAGTTTCCGAGGGAGGGGTAGCGAGCAGTACTTC. The rearrangement joins TRBV27 to TRBJ2-7; 7 bases fit TRBD2. The length of the CDR3 is 14 residues. Germline V gene sequence: CDR1 MNHEY, CDR2 SMNVEV (reference sequence). V was clipped by 3 bases and J by 6 bases; unmatched bases: 8.

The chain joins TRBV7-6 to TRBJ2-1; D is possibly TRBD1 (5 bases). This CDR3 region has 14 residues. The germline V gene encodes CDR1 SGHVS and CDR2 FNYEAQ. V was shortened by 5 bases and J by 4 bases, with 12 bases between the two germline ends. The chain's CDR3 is CASSHPTEYNEQFF. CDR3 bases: TGTGCCAGCAGCCACCCGACAGAGTACAATGAGCAGTTCTTC.

CDR3 in amino acids: CASSFREAGGNTGELFF. CDR3 coding DNA: TGTGCCAGCAGCTTTCGAGAGGCGGGCGGTAACACCGGGGAGCTGTTTTTT. J is TRBJ2-2 and V is TRBV7-8; the D gene is possibly TRBD2 (5 bases). Germline CDR1 and CDR2: SGHVS and FQNEAQ. This CDR3 comprises 17 residues. Trimming left V 3 bases short and J 2 bases short, with 16 bases between. Combining the CDR3 with reference TRBV7-8 and TRBJ2-2 gives the whole variable domain GAGVSQSPRYKVAKRGQDVALRCDPISGHVSLFWYQQALGQGPEFLTYFQNEAQLDKSGLPSDRFFAERPEGSVSTLKIQRTQQEDSAVYLCASSFREAGGNTGELFFGEGSRLTVL.

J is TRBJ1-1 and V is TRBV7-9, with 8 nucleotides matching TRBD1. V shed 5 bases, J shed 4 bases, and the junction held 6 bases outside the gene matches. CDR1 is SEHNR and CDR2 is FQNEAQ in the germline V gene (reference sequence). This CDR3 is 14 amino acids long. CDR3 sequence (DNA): TGTGCCAGCAGCCTGCAGGGGGCGGCCACTGAAGCTTTCTTT. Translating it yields CASSLQGAATEAFF. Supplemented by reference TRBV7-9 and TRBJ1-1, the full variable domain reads DTGVSQNPRHKITKRGQNVTFRCDPISEHNRLYWYRQTLGQGPEFLTYFQNEAQLEKSRLLSDRFSAERPKGSFSTLEIQRTEQGDSAMYLCASSLQGAATEAFFGQGTRLTVV.

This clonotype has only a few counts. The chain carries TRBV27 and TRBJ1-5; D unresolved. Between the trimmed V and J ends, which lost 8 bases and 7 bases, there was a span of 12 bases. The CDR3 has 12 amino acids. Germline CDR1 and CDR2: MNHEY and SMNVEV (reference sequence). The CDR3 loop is CASAPSGQPQHF. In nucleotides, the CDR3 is TGTGCCAGCGCCCCCTCCGGGCAGCCCCAGCATTTT.

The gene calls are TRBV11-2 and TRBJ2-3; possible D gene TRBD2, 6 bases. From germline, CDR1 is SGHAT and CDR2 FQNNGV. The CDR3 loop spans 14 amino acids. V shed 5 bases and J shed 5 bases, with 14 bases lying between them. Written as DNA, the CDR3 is TGTGCCAGCAGCCGCTGGGACTTAAGAGATACGCAGTATTTT. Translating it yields CASSRWDLRDTQYF.

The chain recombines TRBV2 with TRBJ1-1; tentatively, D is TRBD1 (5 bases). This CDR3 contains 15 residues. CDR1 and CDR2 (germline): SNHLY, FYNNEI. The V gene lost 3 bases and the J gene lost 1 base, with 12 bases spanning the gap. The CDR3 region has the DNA TGTGCCAGCAGTGAGGGGTTTACAGGGAACACTGAAGCTTTCTTT. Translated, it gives CASSEGFTGNTEAFF.

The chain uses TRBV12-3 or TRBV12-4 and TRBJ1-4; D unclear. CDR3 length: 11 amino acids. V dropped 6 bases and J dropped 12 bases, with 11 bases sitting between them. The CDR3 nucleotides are TGTGCCAGCAGCCCTGGCGGGGAACTGTTTTTT. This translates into CASSPGGELFF.

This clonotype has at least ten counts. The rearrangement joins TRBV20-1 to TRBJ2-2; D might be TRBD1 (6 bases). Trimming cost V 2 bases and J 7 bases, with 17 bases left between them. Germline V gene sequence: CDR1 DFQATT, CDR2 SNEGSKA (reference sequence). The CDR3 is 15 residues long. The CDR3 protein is CSARPLRDIYGELFF. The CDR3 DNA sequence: TGCAGTGCTAGACCACTCCGGGACATTTACGGGGAGCTGTTTTTT.

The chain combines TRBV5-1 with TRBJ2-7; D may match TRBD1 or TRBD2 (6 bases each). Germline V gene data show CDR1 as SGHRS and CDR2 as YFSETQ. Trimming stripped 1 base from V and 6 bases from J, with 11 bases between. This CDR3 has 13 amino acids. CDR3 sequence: CASSLTGRPEQYF. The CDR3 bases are TGCGCCAGCAGCTTGACAGGGAGGCCCGAGCAGTACTTC.

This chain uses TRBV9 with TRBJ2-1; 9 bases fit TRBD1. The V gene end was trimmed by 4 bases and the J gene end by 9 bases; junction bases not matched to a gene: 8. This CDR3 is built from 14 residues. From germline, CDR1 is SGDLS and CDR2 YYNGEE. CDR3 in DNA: TGTGCCAGCAGCCCCCGGGGACAGGGAGGTGAGCAGTTCTTC. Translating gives CASSPRGQGGEQFF.

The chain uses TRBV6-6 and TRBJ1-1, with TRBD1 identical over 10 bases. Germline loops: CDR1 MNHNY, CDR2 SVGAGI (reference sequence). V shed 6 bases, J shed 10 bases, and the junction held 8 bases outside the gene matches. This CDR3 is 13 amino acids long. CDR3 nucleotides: TGTGCCAGCAGGCCTGACAGGGGGCGCAGAGCTTTCTTT. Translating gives CASRPDRGRRAFF.

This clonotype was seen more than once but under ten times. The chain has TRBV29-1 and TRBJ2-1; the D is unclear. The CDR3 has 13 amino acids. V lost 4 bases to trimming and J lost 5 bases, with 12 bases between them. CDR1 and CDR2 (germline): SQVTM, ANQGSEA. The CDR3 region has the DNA TGCAGCGTTGTTCCCCCGTGGGACAATGAGCAGTTCTTC. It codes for CSVVPPWDNEQFF.

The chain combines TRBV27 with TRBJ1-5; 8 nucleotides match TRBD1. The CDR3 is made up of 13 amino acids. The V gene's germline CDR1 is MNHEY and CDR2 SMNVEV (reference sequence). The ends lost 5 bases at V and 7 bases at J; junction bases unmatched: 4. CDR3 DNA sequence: TGTGCCAGCAGTGACAGGGGTTGGCAGCCCCAGCATTTT. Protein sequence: CASSDRGWQPQHF.